The source of this TCR beta chain is a study of CD8 T cells in Susac syndrome (dated by TCRdb to about 2019). General notes on the study: The study used repertoire sequencing to test whether antigen drove CD8+ T cell activation and differentiation in Susac syndrome. The clonality of the CD8+ T cell repertoire was compared across 12 healthy donors, about 14 Susac syndrome patients and roughly 15 multiple sclerosis patients. What the work shows at the level of the full study, not this receptor alone: The study acknowledged that relatively few individuals were included in the TCR sequencing and HLA analysis.

High-throughput TCR beta sequencing profiled peripheral blood CD8+ and CD4+ T cells from healthy donors, Susac syndrome patients and multiple sclerosis patients. The multiple sclerosis controls were treatment-naive patients whose relapsing-remitting disease, either stable or active, fulfilled the revised McDonald criteria. Bulk CD8+ and CD4+ T cells were purified magnetically by negative isolation, whereas CD8+ TEMRA cells were enriched by FACS. Blood was drawn into EDTA tubes, processed within 24 hours, and PBMCs were isolated by density gradient centrifugation. PBMCs destined for TCR sequencing were cryopreserved in liquid nitrogen and later thawed in a 37 °C water bath. The sorted or isolated CD4+, CD8+ and CD8+ TEMRA cells reached a purity of at least 90%. V is pared back by 0 bases and J by 2 bases, with 5 bases lying between the germline termini. From the germline V gene, CDR1 is MNHEY and CDR2 is SVGEGT. The CDR3, cysteine through phenylalanine, is 14 amino acids long. Only the CDR3 part of the read is kept: 42 bases, read in frame from the first base.

RNA was extracted using the RNeasy kit, and about 0.45 to 1 ug of the RNA was reverse transcribed with random hexamers. TCR beta CDR3 regions were amplified with the immunoSEQ multiplex PCR assay covering 54 Vbeta and 13 Jbeta segments. PCR amplification bias was corrected by using a synthetic template baseline for primer optimization and computational correction. On the authors' methods: Reads were annotated to V, D and J genes per IMGT and analyzed with immunoSEQ Analyzer, keeping only productive sequences. To calculate clonality, Shannon entropy was normalized by log2 of the number of productive unique sequences and then subtracted from one. Public and private clones were assessed among the 100 most prevalent clones of each patient and control. Clones were defined as Susac-specific if absent from the healthy and MS cohorts, from 1052 published viral clones and from other ImmuneACCESS disease sequences. TCRdb itself trimmed the public reads at Q25 with fastp, ran MiXCR and retained productive beta chains. CDR3 protein duplicates are merged, each entry listing the most common genes and DNA. The V and J calls shown here were made by TCRdb, not taken from the authors' results. In all, the sample holds some 150,000 distinct CDR3 sequences, and roughly 94% of those were seen once. Roughly 0.2% of the sample rests with the top ten.

On this clonotype: Which antigen it targets is not known. No base-level quality is on record; no much larger clone is a single base apart.

Input material: CD8+ T cells from PBMCs. This sequence originates from a human donor with multiple sclerosis. The chain is made from TRBV6-2 or TRBV6-3 and TRBJ2-1; no D gene can be assigned with confidence. The DNA reads TGTGCCAGCAGTTACTCCAGTACCTACAATGAGCAGTTCTTC. Translated, it reads CASSYSSTYNEQFF.